The clone carrying this T cell receptor beta chain appeared many times. Its antigen remains unidentified. The CDR3 extends over 12 amino acids. Per germline, CDR1 MNHNS and CDR2 SASEGT. The V end lost 6 bases, the J end lost 9 bases, and 12 bases lay between the germline ends. These data are taken from a study of metastatic and nonmetastatic thyroid tumors. Background on the study: It was across blood and tumor or nodule tissue from malignant and benign thyroid patients that repertoires were compared. Points from the study as a whole: Malignant tumors reportedly showed significantly higher TCR beta diversity than benign nodules in both blood and tumor.

Each patient came to thyroid surgery without any prior treatment (of any kind). Original methodology: For papillary thyroid cancer, a distant-metastasis classifier was constructed from CDR3 differences observed across clinicopathological groups. TCRdb re-called clones from the PCR reads using MiXCR. TCRdb's processing, not the authors' own work, is the source of the V and J calls. The sample lists around 53,000 clones, approximately 20% seen once, with roughly 4% in the top ten. The receptor was isolated from a female donor with papillary thyroid cancer or a benign thyroid nodule (not recorded which). Some clones in this sample may be carry-over from other donors' samples. The chain joins TRBV6-1 to TRBJ1-5; no firm D call. The sequenced sample consisted of blood. Here the CDR3 reads CASRRPARPQHF. The CDR3 DNA is TGTGCCAGCAGGAGACCTGCGCGGCCCCAGCATTTT.